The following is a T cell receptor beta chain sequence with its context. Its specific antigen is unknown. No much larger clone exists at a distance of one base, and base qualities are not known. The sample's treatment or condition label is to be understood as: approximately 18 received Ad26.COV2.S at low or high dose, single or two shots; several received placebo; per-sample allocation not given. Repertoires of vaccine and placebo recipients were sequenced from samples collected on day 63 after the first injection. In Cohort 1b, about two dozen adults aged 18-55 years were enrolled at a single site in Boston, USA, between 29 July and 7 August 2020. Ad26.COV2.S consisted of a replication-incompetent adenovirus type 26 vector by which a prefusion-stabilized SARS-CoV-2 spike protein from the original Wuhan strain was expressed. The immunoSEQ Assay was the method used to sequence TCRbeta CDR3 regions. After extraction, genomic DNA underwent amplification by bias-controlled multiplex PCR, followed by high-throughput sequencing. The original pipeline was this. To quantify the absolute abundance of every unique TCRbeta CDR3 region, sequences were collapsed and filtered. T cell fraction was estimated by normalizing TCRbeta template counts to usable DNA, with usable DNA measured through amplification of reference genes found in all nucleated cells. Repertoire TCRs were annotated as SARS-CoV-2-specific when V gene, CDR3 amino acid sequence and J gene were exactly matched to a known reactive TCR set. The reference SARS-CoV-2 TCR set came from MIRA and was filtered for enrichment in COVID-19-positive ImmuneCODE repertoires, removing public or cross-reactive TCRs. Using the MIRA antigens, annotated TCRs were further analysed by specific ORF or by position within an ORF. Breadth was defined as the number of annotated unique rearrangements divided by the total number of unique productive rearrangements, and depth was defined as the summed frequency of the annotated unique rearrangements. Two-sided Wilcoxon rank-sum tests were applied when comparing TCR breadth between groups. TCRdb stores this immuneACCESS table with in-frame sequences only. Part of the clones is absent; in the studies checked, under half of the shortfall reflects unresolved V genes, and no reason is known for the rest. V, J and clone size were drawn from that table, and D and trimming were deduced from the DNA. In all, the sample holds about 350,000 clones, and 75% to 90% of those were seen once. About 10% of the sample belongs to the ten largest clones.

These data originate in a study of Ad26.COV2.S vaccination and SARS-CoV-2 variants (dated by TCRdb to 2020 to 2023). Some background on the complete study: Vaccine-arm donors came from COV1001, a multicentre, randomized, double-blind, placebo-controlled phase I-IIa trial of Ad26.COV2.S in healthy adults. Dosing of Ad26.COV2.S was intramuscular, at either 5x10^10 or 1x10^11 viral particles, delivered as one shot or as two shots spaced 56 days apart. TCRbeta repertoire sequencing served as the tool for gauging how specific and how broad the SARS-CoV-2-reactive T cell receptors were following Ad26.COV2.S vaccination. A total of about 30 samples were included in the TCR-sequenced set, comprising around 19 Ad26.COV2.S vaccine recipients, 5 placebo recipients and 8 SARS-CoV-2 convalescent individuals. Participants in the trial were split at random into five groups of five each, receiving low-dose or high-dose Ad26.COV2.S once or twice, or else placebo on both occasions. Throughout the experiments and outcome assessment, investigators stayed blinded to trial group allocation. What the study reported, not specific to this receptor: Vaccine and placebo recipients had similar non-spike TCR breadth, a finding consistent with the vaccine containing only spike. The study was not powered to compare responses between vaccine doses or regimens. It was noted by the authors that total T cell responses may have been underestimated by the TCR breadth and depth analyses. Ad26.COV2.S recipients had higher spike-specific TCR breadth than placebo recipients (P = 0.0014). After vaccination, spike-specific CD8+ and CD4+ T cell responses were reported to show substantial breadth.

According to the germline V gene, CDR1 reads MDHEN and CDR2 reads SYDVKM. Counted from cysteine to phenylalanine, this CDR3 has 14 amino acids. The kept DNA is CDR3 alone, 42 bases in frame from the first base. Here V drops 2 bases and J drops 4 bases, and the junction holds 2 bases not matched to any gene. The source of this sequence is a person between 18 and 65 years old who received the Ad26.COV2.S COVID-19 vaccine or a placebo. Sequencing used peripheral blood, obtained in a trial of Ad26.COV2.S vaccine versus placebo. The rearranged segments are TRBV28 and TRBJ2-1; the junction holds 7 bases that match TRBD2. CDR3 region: CASSLLAEYNEQFF. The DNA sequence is TGTGCCAGCAGTTTACTAGCGGAGTACAATGAGCAGTTCTTC. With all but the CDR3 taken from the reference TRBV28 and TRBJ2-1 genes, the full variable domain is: DVKVTQSSRYLVKRTGEKVFLECVQDMDHENMFWYRQDPGLGLRLIYFSYDVKMKEKGDIPEGYSVSREKKERFSLILESASTNQTSMYLCASSLLAEYNEQFFGPGTRLTVL.